This T cell receptor (beta chain) was observed in a study of cytomegalovirus exposure and HLA in healthy donors. Study results and caveats: Cytomegalovirus status was reportedly diagnosed by the classifier with high specificity and sensitivity. Subsequent analysis showed first-cohort TCR clusters tending to co-occur in 120 validation repertoires. Among TCR sequences, most were rare, though some public TCRs appeared in many donors.

On this clone itself: Its antigen is still unknown.

The germline gives CDR1 MGHRA, CDR2 YSYEKL. V lost 0 bases and J lost 4, with 9 bases in between. The CDR3 has 14 amino acids. Assay used: immunoSEQ multiplex PCR; TCRdb lists only in-frame clones, some missing. The sample lists around 150,000 clones; 85% to 90% were seen once. Sequenced material: PBMCs. The chain links TRBV4-1 to TRBJ2-5; D gene unclear. The receptor comes from a woman younger than 30 in good health and CMV-seropositive. The CDR3 nucleotides read TGCGCCAGCAGCCAAGAACTACGCCGAGAGACCCAGTACTTC. This gives the protein CASSQELRRETQYF.